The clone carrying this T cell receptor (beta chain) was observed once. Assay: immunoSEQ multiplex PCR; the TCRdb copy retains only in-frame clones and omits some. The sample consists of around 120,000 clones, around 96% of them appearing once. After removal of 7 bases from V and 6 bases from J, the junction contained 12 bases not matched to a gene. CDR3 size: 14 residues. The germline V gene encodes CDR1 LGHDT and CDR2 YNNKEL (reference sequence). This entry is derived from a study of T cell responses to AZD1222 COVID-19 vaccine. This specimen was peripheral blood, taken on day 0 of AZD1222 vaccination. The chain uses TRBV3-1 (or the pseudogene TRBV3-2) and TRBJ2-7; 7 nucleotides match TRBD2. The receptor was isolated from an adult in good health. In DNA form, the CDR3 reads TGTGCCAGCACCCTGGGGGGGACGACCGCCGAGCAGTACTTC. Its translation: CASTLGGTTAEQYF.